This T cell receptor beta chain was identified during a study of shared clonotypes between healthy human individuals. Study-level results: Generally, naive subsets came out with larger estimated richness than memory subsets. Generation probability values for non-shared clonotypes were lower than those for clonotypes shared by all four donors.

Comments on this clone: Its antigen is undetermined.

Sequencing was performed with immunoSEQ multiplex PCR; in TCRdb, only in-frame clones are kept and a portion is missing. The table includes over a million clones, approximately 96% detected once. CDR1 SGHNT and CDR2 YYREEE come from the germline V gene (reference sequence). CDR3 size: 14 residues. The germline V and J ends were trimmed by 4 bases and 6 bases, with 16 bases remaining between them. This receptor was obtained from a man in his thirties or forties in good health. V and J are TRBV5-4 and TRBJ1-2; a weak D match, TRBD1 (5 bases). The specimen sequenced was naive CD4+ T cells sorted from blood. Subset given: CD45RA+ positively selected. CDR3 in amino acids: CASSRDSSQDGYTF. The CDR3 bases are TGTGCCAGCAGCCGGGACTCTAGCCAGGATGGCTACACCTTC.